This T cell receptor (beta chain) was sequenced in a study of shared clonotypes between healthy human individuals (dated by TCRdb to 2018 to 2021). Notes on the research overall: Three men and a couple of women, aged 18 to 49 years, made up the cohort. For each donor, CD4 naive and CD4 memory were each run on three plates, CD8 naive on two plates, and CD8 memory on one plate. To estimate repertoire size and how much clonotype sharing occurs between individuals, the study deeply sequenced the blood TCR repertoires of five healthy adults. Each donor's leukapheresis produced roughly between roughly 0.94 and 9.5 billion PBMCs. Different laboratories and diverse techniques were used to prepare libraries and sequence TCR repertoires, to increase sequencing depth and limit assay-specific biases. Beyond this particular receptor, the publication reports: Pairwise subsampling indicated that sequencing depth was expected to affect the degree of clonotype sharing among donors. Estimated clonotype richness was generally larger for naive than for memory subsets. Across four donors, 4.5% to 6.5% of naive CD4, approximately 3.5% of naive CD8, 2% to 2.5% of memory CD4, and about 0.4% of memory CD8 clonotypes were shared. Rarefaction of sorted-subset datasets indicated incomplete sequencing despite the large sequencing depth. Because the study included only a small number of donors, the genetic and exposure-history diversity represented was limited. Compared with non-shared clonotypes, the clonotypes found in all four sorted-subset donors had higher generation probabilities. Sampling was restricted to blood, and TCR repertoires in tissue are likely to differ from TCR repertoires in blood.

Spanning cysteine to phenylalanine, the CDR3 consists of 15 amino acids. Only CDR3 DNA remains: 45 bases, in frame from the first base. V is pruned by 5 bases and J by 0 bases, leaving 4 bases of the junction without a gene match. CDR1 and CDR2, looked up from the germline V gene (reference sequence), are LNHDA and SQIVND. CD8 naive samples were CD45RO-negative cells positively selected for CCR7, giving a CD45RA+CCR7+ population that excluded TemRA cells. The donors were healthy, HIV-negative adults who had no recently reported acute infections or vaccinations. Every donor was a Caucasian adult living in Nashville, Tennessee, USA. After blood collection by leukapheresis, PBMCs were isolated using Ficoll-Histopaque density gradient centrifugation and then cryopreserved in the vapor phase of liquid nitrogen. Analytical flow cytometry was used to check the purity and quantity of every magnetically sorted T cell population. Genomic DNA was isolated from every sorted fraction and measured by UV absorbance on a Nanodrop 2000c.

Using the deep immunoSEQ assay, multiplex PCR amplified TCR CDR3 regions from genomic DNA. Extracted genomic DNA from each cell subset was distributed evenly across all wells of several immunoSEQ 96-well plates, and each plate was treated as a replicate. For sorted subsets, roughly 0.2 ug genomic DNA, equal to about 30,000 T cell genomes, was loaded into each replicate PCR. Purified libraries were quantified with a Qubit 3.0 fluorometer, sized on a Bioanalyzer 2100, and re-quantified with the KAPA Library Quantification kit. A separate single-read 150-cycle Illumina NextSeq 550 flow cell was used to sequence each immunoSEQ 96-well plate. As for the original processing: The immunoSEQ output contained only junctional sequences without quality scores, so filtering could not match that applied to full-length reads. To assign V/J genes and CDR3, sequences were annotated against IMGT germline references using PyIR, a Python wrapper for IgBLAST v1.9. Any read was removed if the V/J assignment was weak (E-value above 1e-6), the CDR3 was missing, or the read contained stop codons, out-of-frame junctions, or ambiguous translated residues. V3J clonotypes were defined by identical inferred V gene, J gene, and CDR3 amino acid sequence. Percentage overlap between repertoires was calculated by dividing the number of shared unique clonotypes by the size of the smaller repertoire. Richness of each repertoire was evaluated using RTK rarefaction, the Chao1 estimator, and Recon v2.1 estimates of unobserved clonotypes. For all TCRbeta clonotypes obtained by the gDNA method from a handful of donors, generation probabilities were computed with OLGA. The clones in this table, taken by TCRdb from immuneACCESS, are in-frame only. Not every clone is retained; where verified, under half of the shortfall comes from an unresolved V gene, and the cause of the rest is unknown. The DNA was the basis for D and trimming; V, J and clone size are from that table. The sample data list approximately 650,000 clones, and nearly 97% of these were observed just once. The ten largest clones add up to 0.095% to 0.12% of the sample.

Comment on this clone: Its antigen is unknown. No qualities accompany the bases; no much larger clone lies one base away.

The sequence was obtained from a woman aged 25 to 39 in good health. The sequenced sample consisted of naive CD8+ T cells sorted from blood. In the paper's terms, the cell subset or site label means: CD45RA+CCR7+. The chain employs TRBV19 and TRBJ1-5; the junction holds 7 bases that match TRBD1. CDR3 protein: CASSVTGYSNQPQHF. The DNA is as follows: TGTGCCAGTAGTGTGACAGGGTATAGCAATCAGCCCCAGCATTTT.